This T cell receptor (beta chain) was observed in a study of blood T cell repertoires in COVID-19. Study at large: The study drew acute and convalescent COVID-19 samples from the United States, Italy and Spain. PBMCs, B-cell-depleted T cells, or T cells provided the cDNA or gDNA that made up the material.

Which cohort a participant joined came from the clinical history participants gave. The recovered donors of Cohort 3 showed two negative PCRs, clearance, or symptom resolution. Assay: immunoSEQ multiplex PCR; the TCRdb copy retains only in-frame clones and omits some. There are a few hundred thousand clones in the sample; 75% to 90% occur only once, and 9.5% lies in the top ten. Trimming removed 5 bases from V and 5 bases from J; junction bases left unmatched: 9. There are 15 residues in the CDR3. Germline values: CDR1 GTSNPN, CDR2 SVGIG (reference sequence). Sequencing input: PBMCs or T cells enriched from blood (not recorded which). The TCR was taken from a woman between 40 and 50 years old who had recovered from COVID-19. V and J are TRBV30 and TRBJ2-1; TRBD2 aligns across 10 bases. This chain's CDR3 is CAWLLAGVSDNEQFF. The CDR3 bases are TGTGCCTGGCTCCTAGCGGGAGTTTCGGACAATGAGCAGTTCTTC. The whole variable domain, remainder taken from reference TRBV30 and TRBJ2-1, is SQTIHQWPATLVQPVGSPLSLECTVEGTSNPNLYWYRQAAGRGLQLLFYSVGIGQISSEVPQNLSASRPQDRQFILSSKKLLLSDSGFYLCAWLLAGVSDNEQFFGPGTRLTVL.